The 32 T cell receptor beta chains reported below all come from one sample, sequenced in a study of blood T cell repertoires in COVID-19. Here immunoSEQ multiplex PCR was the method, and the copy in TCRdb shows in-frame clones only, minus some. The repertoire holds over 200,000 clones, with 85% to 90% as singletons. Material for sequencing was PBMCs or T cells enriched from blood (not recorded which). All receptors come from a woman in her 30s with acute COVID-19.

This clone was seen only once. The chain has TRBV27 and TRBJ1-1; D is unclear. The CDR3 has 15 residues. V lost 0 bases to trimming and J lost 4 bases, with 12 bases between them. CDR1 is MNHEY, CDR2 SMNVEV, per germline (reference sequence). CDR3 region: CASSLSGGYSTEAFF. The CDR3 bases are TGTGCCAGCAGTTTATCCGGAGGGTATAGCACTGAAGCTTTCTTT.

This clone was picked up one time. CDR3 DNA: TGTGCCAGCAATACAGGGGGTGGCTACACCTTC. Amino acid sequence: CASNTGGGYTF. The J gene is TRBJ1-2, the V gene TRBV6-5; 8 bases match TRBD1. This CDR3 is built from 11 residues. The V and J ends lost 7 bases and 7 bases, in that order; junction bases with no gene match: 2. Germline CDR1 is MNHEY and CDR2 is SVGAGI.

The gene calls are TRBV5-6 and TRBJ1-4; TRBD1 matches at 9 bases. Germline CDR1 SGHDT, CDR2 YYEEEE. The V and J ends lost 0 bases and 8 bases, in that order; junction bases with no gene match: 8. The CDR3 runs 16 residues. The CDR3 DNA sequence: TGTGCCAGCAGCTTGGAGGGGGGACAGGGTACAGAAAAACTGTTTTTT. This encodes CASSLEGGQGTEKLFF. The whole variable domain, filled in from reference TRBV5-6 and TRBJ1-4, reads DAGVTQSPTHLIKTRGQQVTLRCSPKSGHDTVSWYQQALGQGPQFIFQYYEEEERQRGNFPDRFSGHQFPNYSSELNVNALLLGDSALYLCASSLEGGQGTEKLFFGSGTQLSVL.

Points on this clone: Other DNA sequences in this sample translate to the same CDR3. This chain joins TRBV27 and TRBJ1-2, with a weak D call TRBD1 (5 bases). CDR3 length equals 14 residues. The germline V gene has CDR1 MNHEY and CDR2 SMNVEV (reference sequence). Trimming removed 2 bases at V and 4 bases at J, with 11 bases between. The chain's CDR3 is CASSLGGGGYGYTF. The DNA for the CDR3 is TGTGCCAGCAGTTTAGGGGGGGGAGGCTATGGCTACACCTTC.

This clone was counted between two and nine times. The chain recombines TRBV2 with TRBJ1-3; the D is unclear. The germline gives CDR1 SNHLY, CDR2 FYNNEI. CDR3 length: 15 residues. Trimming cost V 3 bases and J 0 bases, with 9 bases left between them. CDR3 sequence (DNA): TGTGCCAGCAGTGATCGGAGAAGCTCTGGAAACACCATATATTTT. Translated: CASSDRRSSGNTIYF. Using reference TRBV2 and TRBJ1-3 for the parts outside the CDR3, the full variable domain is EPEVTQTPSHQVTQMGQEVILRCVPISNHLYFYWYRQILGQKVEFLVSFYNNEISEKSEIFDDQFSVERPDGSNFTLKIRSTKLEDSAMYFCASSDRRSSGNTIYFGEGSWLTVV.

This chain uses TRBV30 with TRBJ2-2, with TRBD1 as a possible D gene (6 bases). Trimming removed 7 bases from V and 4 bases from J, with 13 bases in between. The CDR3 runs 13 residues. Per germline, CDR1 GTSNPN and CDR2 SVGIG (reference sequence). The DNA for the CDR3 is TGTGCCTTTACAGGGTTGGGCACCGGGGAGCTGTTTTTT. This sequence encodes CAFTGLGTGELFF.

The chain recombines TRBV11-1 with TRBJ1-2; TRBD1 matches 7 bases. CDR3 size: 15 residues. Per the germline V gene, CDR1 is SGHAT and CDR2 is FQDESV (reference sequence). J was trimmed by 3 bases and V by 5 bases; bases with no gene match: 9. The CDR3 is CASSPYRGVHYGYTF. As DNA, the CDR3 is TGTGCCAGCAGCCCGTACAGGGGCGTTCACTATGGCTACACCTTC.

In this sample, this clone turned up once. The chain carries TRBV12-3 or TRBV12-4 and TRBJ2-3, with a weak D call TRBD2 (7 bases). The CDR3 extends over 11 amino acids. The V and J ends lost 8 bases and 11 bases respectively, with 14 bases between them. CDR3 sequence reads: CASLGGARQYF. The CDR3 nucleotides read TGTGCCAGCTTAGGGGGGGCCAGGCAGTATTTT.

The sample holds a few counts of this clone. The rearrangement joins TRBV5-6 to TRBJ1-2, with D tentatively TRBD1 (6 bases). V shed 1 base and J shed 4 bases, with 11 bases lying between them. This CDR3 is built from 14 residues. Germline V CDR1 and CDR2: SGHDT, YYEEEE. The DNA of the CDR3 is TGTGCCAGCAGCTTGACAGGGAGATCCTATGGCTACACCTTC. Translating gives CASSLTGRSYGYTF.

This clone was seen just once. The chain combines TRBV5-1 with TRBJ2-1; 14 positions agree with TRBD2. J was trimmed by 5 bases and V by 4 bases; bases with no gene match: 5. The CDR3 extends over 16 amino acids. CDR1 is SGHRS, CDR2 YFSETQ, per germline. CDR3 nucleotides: TGCGCCAGCAGCCCGGGACTAGCGGGGGCGAACAATGAGCAGTTCTTC. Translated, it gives CASSPGLAGANNEQFF.

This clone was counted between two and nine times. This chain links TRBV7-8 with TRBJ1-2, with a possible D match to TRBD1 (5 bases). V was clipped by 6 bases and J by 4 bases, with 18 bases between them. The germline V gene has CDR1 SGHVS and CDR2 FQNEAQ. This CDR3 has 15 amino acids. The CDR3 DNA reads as TGTGCCAGCAGTCCTCACGACTCCACAGGCTATGGCTACACCTTC. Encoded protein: CASSPHDSTGYGYTF. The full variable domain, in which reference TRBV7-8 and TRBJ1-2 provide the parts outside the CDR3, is GAGVSQSPRYKVAKRGQDVALRCDPISGHVSLFWYQQALGQGPEFLTYFQNEAQLDKSGLPSDRFFAERPEGSVSTLKIQRTQQEDSAVYLCASSPHDSTGYGYTFGSGTRLTVV.

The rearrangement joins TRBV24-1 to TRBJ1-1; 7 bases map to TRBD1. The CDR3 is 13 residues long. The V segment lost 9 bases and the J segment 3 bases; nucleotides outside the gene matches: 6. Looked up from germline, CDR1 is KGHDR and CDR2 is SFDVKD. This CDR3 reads CATADREDTEAFF. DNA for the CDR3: TGTGCCACCGCTGACAGGGAGGACACTGAAGCTTTCTTT.

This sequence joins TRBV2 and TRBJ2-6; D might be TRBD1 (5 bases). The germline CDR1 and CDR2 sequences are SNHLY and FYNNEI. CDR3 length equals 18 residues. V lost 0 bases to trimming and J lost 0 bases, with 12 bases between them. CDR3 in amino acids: CASSEARRGSSGANVLTF. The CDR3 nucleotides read TGTGCCAGCAGTGAAGCTAGAAGGGGTTCCTCTGGGGCCAACGTCCTGACTTTC.

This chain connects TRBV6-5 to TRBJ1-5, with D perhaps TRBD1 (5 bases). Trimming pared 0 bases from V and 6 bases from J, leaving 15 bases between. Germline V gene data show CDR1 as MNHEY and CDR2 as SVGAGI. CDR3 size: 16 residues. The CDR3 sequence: CASSYSGRGAGQPQHF. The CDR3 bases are TGTGCCAGCAGTTACTCAGGGCGGGGCGCGGGTCAGCCCCAGCATTTT.

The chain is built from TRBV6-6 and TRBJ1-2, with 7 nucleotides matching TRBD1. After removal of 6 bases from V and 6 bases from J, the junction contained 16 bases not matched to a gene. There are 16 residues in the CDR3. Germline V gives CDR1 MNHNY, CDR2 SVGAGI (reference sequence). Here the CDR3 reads CASSFGTVKRENGYTF. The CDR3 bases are TGTGCCAGCAGCTTCGGGACAGTTAAGAGGGAAAATGGCTACACCTTC.

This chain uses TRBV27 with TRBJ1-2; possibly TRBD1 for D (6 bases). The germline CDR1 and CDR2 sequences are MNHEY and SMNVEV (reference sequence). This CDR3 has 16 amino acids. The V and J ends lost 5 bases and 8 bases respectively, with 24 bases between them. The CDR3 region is CASSPSWGPDPTGYTF. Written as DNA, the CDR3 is TGTGCCAGCAGTCCCAGTTGGGGGCCAGACCCCACCGGCTACACCTTC.

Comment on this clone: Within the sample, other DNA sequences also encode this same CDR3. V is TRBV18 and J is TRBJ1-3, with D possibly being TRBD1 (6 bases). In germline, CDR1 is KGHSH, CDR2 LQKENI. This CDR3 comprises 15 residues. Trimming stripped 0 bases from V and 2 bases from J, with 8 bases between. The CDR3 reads CASSPPGATGNTIYF. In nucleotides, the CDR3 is TGTGCCAGCTCACCACCGGGGGCTACTGGAAACACCATATATTTT. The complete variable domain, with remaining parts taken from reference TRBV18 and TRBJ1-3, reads NAGVMQNPRHLVRRRGQEARLRCSPMKGHSHVYWYRQLPEEGLKFMVYLQKENIIDESGMPKERFSAEFPKEGPSILRIQQVVRGDSAAYFCASSPPGATGNTIYFGEGSWLTVV.

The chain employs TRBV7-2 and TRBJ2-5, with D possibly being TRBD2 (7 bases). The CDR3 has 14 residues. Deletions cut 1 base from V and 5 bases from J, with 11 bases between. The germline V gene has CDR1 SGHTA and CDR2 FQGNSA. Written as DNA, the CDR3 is TGTGCCAGCAGCTTAGGCGGGGGCTGGGAGACCCAGTACTTC. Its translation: CASSLGGGWETQYF.

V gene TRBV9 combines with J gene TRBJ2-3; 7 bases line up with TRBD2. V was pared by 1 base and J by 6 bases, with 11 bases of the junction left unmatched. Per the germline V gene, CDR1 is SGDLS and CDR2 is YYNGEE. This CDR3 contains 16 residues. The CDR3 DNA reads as TGTGCCAGCAGCGTATTTCACGGCGGGGGAGGCGATACGCAGTATTTT. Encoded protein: CASSVFHGGGGDTQYF.

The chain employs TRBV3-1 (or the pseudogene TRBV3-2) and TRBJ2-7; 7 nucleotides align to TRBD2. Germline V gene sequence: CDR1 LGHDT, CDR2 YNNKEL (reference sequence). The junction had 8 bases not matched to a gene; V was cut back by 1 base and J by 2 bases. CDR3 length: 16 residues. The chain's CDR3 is CASSQVPASGAYEQYF. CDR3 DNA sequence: TGTGCCAGCAGCCAAGTGCCGGCTAGCGGAGCCTACGAGCAGTACTTC.

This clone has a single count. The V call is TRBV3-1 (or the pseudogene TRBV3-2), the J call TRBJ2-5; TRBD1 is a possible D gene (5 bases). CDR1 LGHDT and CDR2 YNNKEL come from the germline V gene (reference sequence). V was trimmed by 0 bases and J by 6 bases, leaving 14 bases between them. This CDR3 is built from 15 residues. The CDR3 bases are TGTGCCAGCAGCCAAGATGCTGCGGCAGGGAAGACCCAGTACTTC. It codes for CASSQDAAAGKTQYF.

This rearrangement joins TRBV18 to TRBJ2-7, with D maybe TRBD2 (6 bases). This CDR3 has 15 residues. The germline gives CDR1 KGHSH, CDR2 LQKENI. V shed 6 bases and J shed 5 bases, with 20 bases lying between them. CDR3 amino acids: CASSSGDLGPHEQYF. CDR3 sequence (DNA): TGTGCCAGCTCCTCGGGGGACCTGGGGCCCCACGAGCAGTACTTC.

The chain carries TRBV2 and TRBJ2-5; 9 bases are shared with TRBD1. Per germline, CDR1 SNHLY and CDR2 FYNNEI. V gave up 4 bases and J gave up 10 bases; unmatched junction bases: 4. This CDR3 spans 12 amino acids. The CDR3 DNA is TGTGCCAGCAGTGGGGACAGGGTGGACCAGTACTTC. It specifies CASSGDRVDQYF.

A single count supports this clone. CDR3 protein: CASSPDSNEQYF. CDR3 nucleotide sequence: TGTGCCAGCTCACCGGACAGCAACGAGCAGTACTTC. The chain joins TRBV18 to TRBJ2-7; D is possibly TRBD1 (6 bases). Looked up from germline, CDR1 is KGHSH and CDR2 is LQKENI. This CDR3 region has 12 residues. Between the trimmed V and J ends, which lost 3 bases and 5 bases, there was a span of 8 bases.

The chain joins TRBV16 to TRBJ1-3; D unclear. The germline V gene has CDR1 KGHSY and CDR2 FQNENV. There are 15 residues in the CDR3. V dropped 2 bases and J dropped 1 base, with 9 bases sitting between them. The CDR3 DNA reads TGTGCCAGCAGCCAACGGTCTGAGTCTGGAAACACCATATATTTT. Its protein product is CASSQRSESGNTIYF.

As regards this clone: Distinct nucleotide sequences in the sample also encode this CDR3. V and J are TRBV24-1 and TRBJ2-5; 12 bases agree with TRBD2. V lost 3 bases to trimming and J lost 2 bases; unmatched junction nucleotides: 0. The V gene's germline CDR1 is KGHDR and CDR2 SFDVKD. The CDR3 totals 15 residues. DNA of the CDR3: TGTGCCACCAGTGATCTAGCGGGGGGGCAAGAGACCCAGTACTTC. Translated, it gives CATSDLAGGQETQYF.

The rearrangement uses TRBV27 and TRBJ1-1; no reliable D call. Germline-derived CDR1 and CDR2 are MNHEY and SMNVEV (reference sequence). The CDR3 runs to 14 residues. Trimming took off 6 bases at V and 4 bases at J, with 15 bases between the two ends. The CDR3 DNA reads TGTGCCAGCAGCCTCGATGCTGGAGGCACTGAAGCTTTCTTT. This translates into CASSLDAGGTEAFF.

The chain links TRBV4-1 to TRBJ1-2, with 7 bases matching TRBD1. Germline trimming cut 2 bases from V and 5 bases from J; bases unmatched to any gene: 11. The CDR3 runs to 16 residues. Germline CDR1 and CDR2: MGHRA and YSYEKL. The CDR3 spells CASSQLPTGLGYGYTF. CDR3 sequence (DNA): TGCGCCAGCAGCCAACTACCGACAGGGCTCGGGTATGGCTACACCTTC.

DNA for the CDR3: TGTGCCAGTAATATCCCGGGACAGGGCTTGGGCGAGCAGTACTTC. Translation gives CASNIPGQGLGEQYF. V usage is TRBV19 and J usage is TRBJ2-7; 9 bases agree with TRBD1. The germline gives CDR1 LNHDA, CDR2 SQIVND (reference sequence). This CDR3 region has 15 residues. Germline trimming cut 7 bases from V and 6 bases from J; bases unmatched to any gene: 13.

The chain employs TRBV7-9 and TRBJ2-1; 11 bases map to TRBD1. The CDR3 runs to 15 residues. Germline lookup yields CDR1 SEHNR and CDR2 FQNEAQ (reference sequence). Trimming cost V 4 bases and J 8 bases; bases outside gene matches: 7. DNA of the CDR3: TGTGCCAGCAGCTATAGGGACAGGGGGTCCGATGAGCAGTTCTTC. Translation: CASSYRDRGSDEQFF.

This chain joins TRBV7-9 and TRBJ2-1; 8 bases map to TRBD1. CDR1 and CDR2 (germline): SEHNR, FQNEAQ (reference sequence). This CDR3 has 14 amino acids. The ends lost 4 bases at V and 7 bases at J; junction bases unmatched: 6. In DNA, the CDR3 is TGTGCCAGCAGCTGGGCAGGGGGCAAGAATGAGCAGTTCTTC. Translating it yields CASSWAGGKNEQFF.

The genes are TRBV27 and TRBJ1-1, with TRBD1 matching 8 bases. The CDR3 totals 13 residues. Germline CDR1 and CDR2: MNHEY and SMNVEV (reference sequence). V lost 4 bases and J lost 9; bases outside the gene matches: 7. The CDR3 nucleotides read TGTGCCAGCAGTTCGGGACAGGATTTACAAGCTTTCTTT. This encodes CASSSGQDLQAFF.